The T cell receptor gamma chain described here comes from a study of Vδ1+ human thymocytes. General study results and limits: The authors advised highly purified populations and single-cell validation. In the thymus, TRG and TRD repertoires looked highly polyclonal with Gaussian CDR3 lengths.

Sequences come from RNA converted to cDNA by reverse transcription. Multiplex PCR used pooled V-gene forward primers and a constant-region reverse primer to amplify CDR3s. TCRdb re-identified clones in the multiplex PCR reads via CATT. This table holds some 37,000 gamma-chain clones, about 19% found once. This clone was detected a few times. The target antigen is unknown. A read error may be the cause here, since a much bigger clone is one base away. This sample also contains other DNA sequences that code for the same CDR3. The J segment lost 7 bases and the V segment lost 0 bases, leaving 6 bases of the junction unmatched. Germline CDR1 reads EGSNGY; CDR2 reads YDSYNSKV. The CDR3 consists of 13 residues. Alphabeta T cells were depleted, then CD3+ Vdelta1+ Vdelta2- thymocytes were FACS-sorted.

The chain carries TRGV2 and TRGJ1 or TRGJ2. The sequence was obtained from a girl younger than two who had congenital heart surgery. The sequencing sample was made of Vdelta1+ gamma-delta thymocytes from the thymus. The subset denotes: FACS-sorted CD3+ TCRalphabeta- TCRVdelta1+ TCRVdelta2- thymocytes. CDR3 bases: TGTGCCACCTGGGACGGGCTTTACTATAAGAAACTCTTT. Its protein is CATWDGLYYKKLF.